Listed below are T cell receptor beta chains from one sample, sequenced in a study of vaccination and CD4 T cells after COVID-19. No antigen has been identified for these receptors. TCRdb passed the PCR reads through MiXCR, listing each CDR3 protein once. The table shows fewer than 7,000 distinct CDR3 sequences, with approximately 47% occurring only once. Sample: CD4+ T cells from blood, cultured in vitro. The receptors stem from a human donor in good health. Each CDR3 is given with its conserved first and last residue. Clone size is given for some rows only: seen once, a few or many times, or a class if the clone is expanded.

CDR3 protein: CASTFLPAGGPQADTQYF
V gene: TRBV6-1
J gene: TRBJ2-3
clone size: NA

CDR3 protein: CASSEDPNAAYNEQFF
V gene: TRBV12-3/TRBV12-4
J gene: TRBJ2-1
clone size: NA

CDR3 protein: CASSSLDSEGDYGYTF
V gene: TRBV7-3
J gene: TRBJ1-2
clone size: few

CDR3 protein: CASSLTGQVEEETQYF
V gene: TRBV9
J gene: TRBJ2-5
clone size: NA

CDR3 protein: CASSSLPGQGAGEQYF
V gene: TRBV27
J gene: TRBJ2-7
clone size: few

CDR3 protein: CASSANPDGYSPLHF
V gene: TRBV14
J gene: TRBJ1-6
clone size: NA

CDR3 protein: CASSQTVGQPQHF
V gene: TRBV6-1
J gene: TRBJ1-5
clone size: few

CDR3 protein: CASSPPSTGGYGYTF
V gene: TRBV5-1
J gene: TRBJ1-2
clone size: NA

CDR3 protein: CASSWDINTGELFF
V gene: TRBV12-3/TRBV12-4
J gene: TRBJ2-2
clone size: NA

CDR3 protein: CASSQGTSYGYTF
V gene: TRBV6-1
J gene: TRBJ1-2
clone size: NA

CDR3 protein: CARGKGDYEQYF
V gene: TRBV2
J gene: TRBJ2-7
clone size: NA

CDR3 protein: CASSLWGVTYQETQYF
V gene: TRBV7-6
J gene: TRBJ2-5
clone size: NA

CDR3 protein: CSAQPGGNTQYF
V gene: TRBV20-1
J gene: TRBJ2-3
clone size: NA

CDR3 protein: CASTGAYGYTF
V gene: TRBV19
J gene: TRBJ1-2
clone size: NA

CDR3 protein: CASSSDGQGSIYQPPPAGSLFF
V gene: TRBV28
J gene: TRBJ2-2
clone size: NA

CDR3 protein: CASSLGVGQDSNQPQHF
V gene: TRBV7-9
J gene: TRBJ1-5
clone size: NA

CDR3 protein: CSAAGTSRGSYNEQFF
V gene: TRBV20-1
J gene: TRBJ2-1
clone size: NA

CDR3 protein: CASSLVLGASYEQYF
V gene: TRBV7-2
J gene: TRBJ2-7
clone size: NA

CDR3 protein: CASSLQGGPEAFF
V gene: TRBV12-3/TRBV12-4
J gene: TRBJ1-1
clone size: NA

CDR3 protein: CSTGTEETQYF
V gene: TRBV20-1
J gene: TRBJ2-5
clone size: NA

CDR3 protein: CASTVNPGGTEAFF
V gene: TRBV25-1
J gene: TRBJ1-1
clone size: NA

CDR3 protein: CASSVAPRLPDTQYF
V gene: TRBV9
J gene: TRBJ2-3
clone size: NA

CDR3 protein: CASSQASGTGNFHEQYF
V gene: TRBV4-1
J gene: TRBJ2-7
clone size: once

CDR3 protein: CASSRTGEHGYTF
V gene: TRBV5-6
J gene: TRBJ1-2
clone size: NA